This T cell receptor beta chain was documented in a study of regulatory T cells in long-lasting Graves disease. Study results and caveats: Less diverse TCR repertoires were seen in persistent Graves' patients than in newly diagnosed ones. Persistent cases favored TRBV28, TRBJ1-2 and TRBJ2-5.

Trimming cost V 8 bases and J 6 bases; bases outside gene matches: 4. The CDR3 spans 11 residues. Germline CDR1 SQVTM, CDR2 ANQGSEA. HTBI primers from iRepertoire and Arm-PCR of CDR3 regions yielded the TCR beta libraries. MiXCR, applied by TCRdb to the multiplex PCR reads, yields one record per CDR3 protein. The data show 400,000 to 450,000 distinct CDR3 sequences, 15% seen once. This clonotype has more than one count but fewer than ten. Its cognate antigen is unknown. As to time point: newly diagnosed GD, antithyroid drugs for less than 3 months. The TCR library was made from RNA that had been extracted from PBMCs in TRIzol. Separately, the same data were catalogued under a study of T cells in Graves' hyperthyroidism and ophthalmopathy. As that study records: A patient was excluded if there was uncontrolled infection, other autoimmune disease, pregnancy or lactation.

This TCR derives from a woman in her twenties or thirties with Graves disease. V is TRBV29-1 and J is TRBJ2-1; 7 nucleotides agree with TRBD1. The specimen was peripheral blood mononuclear cells (PBMCs), collected at new diagnosis, from a patient treated with antithyroid drugs. The CDR3 bases are TGCAGCTGGGGGACAGTCAATGAGCAGTTCTTC. This codes for CSWGTVNEQFF.